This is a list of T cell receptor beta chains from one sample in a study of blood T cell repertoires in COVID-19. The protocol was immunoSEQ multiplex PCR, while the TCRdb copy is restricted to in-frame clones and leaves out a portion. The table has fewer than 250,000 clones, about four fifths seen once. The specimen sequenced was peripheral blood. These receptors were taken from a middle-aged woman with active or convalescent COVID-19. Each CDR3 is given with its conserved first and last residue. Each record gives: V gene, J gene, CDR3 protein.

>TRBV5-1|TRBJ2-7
CASSLVAAYEQYF
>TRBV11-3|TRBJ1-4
CASSLVMTDEKLFF
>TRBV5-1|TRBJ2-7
CASSLRSTGGTYEQYF
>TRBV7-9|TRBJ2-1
CASSRGGAGPSYNEQFF
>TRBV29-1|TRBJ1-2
CSVEIKGGPGSGYTF
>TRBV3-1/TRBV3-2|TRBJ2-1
CASSPLLAGDNEQFF
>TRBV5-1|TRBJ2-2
CASSLRRQGGGELFF
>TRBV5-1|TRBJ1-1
CASREQINTEAFF
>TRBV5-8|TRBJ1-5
CASSEQGRRNQPQHF
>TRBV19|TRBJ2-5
CASSMWWGAETQYF
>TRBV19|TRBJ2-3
CASSIDGVFADTQYF
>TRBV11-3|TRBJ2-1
CASSLWRSSYNEQFF
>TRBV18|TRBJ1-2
CASSPGTGQANYGYTF
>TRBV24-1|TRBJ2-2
CATSDFQKGGSDGELFF
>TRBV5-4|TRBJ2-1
CASSLTSGIYNEQFF
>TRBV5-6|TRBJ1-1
CLFDSMNTEAFF
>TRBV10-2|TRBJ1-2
CASSFFPGGFRDYGYTF
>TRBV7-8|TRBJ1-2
CASSPTGTGVVGYTF
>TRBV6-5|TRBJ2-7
CASSSSGAPYEQYF
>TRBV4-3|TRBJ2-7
CASSQDQGSYEQYF
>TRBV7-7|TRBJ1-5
CARSGDQPQHF
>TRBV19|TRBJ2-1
CASSMTSGGASNEQFF
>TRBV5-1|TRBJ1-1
CASSTGDPALKGAFF
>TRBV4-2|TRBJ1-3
CASSQDQGKNTIYF
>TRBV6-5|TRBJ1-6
CASRSGGLGSPLHF
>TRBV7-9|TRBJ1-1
CASSSARATEAFF